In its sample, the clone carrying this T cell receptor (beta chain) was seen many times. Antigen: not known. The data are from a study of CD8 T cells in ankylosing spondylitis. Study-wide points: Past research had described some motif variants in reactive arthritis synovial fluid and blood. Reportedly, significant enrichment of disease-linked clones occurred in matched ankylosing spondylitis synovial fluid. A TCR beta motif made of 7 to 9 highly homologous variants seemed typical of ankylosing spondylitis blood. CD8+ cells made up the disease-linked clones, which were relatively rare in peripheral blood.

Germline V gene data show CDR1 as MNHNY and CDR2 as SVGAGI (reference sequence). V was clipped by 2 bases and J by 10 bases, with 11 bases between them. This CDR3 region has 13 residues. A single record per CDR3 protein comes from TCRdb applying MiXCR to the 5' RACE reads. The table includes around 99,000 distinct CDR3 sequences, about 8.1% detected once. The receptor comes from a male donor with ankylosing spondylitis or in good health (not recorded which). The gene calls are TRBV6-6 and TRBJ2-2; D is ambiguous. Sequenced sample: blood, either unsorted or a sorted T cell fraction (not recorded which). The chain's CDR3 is CASSYVGNLELFF. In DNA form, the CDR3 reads TGTGCCAGCAGTTACGTGGGGAATCTGGAGCTGTTTTTT.